This TCR beta chain was retrieved from a study of human T cells and chemical hapten exposure. Overall study findings and caveats: Significantly more large CDR3 similarity clusters were formed by expanded TCRs than by controls. Patch test score rose with PT1 expanded TCRs, significant at 8, 16, 32, not 4.

Germline CDR1 MNHNS, CDR2 SASEGT. The ends were cut back, 8 bases at V and 0 bases at J, with 10 bases in the middle. The CDR3 extends over 14 amino acids. This clonotype appeared a few times. The antigen is undetermined. TCRdb itself ran the RACE reads through MiXCR, one entry per CDR3 protein. This sample yields some 71,000 distinct CDR3 sequences, of which under 13% are seen a single time; roughly 7% belongs to the top ten. Time point noted: patch test 2, 6 weeks after DPC sensitization. Indicated treatment: therapeutic diphenylcyclopropenone sensitization with weekly scalp DPC. This TCR was sampled from a woman aged 45-59 years with alopecia areata. Some clones in this sample may be carry-over from other donors' samples. Sequencing was performed on whole blood, taken in connection with sensitization to the hapten diphenylcyclopropenone (DPC). The chain is built from TRBV6-1 and TRBJ2-2; D remains unclear. The CDR3 nucleotides are TGTGCCAGCCCCCAGCGAACGAACACCGGGGAGCTGTTTTTT. This codes for CASPQRTNTGELFF.